This T cell receptor beta chain appears in the sequencing data of a study of blood T cell repertoires in COVID-19. Study in general: Acute and convalescent COVID-19 specimens originated in the United States, Italy and Spain.

Clones were sequenced by immunoSEQ multiplex PCR, and TCRdb holds only the in-frame ones, with some missing. The sample consists of roughly 290,000 clones, roughly 89% of them appearing once. The CDR3 contains 16 residues. The germline gives CDR1 ENHRY, CDR2 SYGVKD. V lost 2 bases and J 7 bases, leaving 15 bases between the germline ends. Individuals drawn from around 25 US areas were about 18 to 90 years old. Participants were placed into cohorts based on the clinical history they reported. Recovered participants had two consecutive negative NP/OP PCR tests, healthcare professional clearance, or symptom resolution.

V and J are TRBV10-3 and TRBJ1-6; the D gene is possibly TRBD1 (5 bases). The TCR comes from a woman aged 40 to 50 who had recovered from COVID-19. The sample was PBMCs or T cells enriched from blood (not recorded which). CDR3 sequence (DNA): TGTGCCATCAGTGAGACCCCACCAGGGTCAAATTCACCCCTCCACTTT. The encoded protein is CAISETPPGSNSPLHF.